A selection of T cell receptor beta chains follows, all from one sample in a study of T cell repertoires in cytomegalovirus infection. These receptors have no identified antigens. TCRdb redid the calling of the reads with MiXCR, one entry per CDR3 protein. The sample records about 830,000 distinct CDR3 sequences, approximately 29% being singletons. Sequenced material: cultured CD8+ T cells from PBMCs, taken from culture after CMV antigen stimulation. These TCRs come from a human donor in good health (CMV status not recorded). Some clones in this sample may be carry-over from other donors' samples. CDR3s include the opening cysteine and the closing phenylalanine or tryptophan. The D gene is left open where the match is weak. A row's size may be missing; if present it is once, few, many or a size class.

clone_size,d_call,j_call,v_call,cdr3_aa,cdr3_nt
few,TRBD1,TRBJ2-4,TRBV11-1,CASSFSGGKNIQYF,TGTGCCAGCAGCTTCTCAGGGGGCAAAAACATTCAGTACTTC
many,NA,TRBJ2-3,TRBV7-2,CASSLVGGPDTQYF,TGTGCCAGCAGCTTAGTGGGGGGCCCCGATACGCAGTATTTT
NA,NA,TRBJ2-5,TRBV5-1,CASRVPETLRETQYF,TGCGCCAGCAGGGTTCCTGAGACCCTCCGCGAGACCCAGTACTTC
few,NA,TRBJ1-2,TRBV6-5,CASSYGTNYGYTF,TGTGCCAGCAGTTACGGGACGAACTATGGCTACACCTTC
NA,TRBD1,TRBJ2-4,TRBV24-1,CATSRTGKNIQYF,TGTGCCACCAGCCGGACAGGGAAAAACATTCAGTACTTC
NA,TRBD1,TRBJ1-5,TRBV6-5,CASSYRPGQGDVAQHF,TGTGCCAGCAGTTACCGCCCGGGACAGGGGGATGTGGCCCAGCATTTT
few,NA,TRBJ2-3,TRBV12-3/TRBV12-4,CASRIAGGLVTDTQYF,TGTGCCAGCAGGATCGCGGGCGGACTGGTCACAGATACGCAGTATTTT
few,NA,TRBJ2-5,TRBV4-2,CASGQEPFKGVETQYF,TGTGCCAGCGGTCAGGAGCCGTTCAAGGGGGTAGAGACCCAGTACTTC
NA,NA,TRBJ1-5,TRBV7-8,CASSSGGNLNQPQHF,TGTGCCAGCAGCTCAGGTGGCAATCTAAATCAGCCCCAGCATTTT
few,NA,TRBJ1-3,TRBV7-2,CASSRQSWGAGNTIYF,TGTGCCAGCAGCCGCCAAAGCTGGGGAGCTGGAAACACCATATATTTT
NA,TRBD1,TRBJ2-1,TRBV12-3/TRBV12-4,CASSFGTERSYNEQFF,TGTGCCAGCAGTTTCGGGACAGAACGCTCCTACAATGAGCAGTTCTTC
few,NA,TRBJ2-1,TRBV6-6,CASSYSQLDRKGYNEQFF,TGTGCCAGCAGTTACTCCCAACTTGACAGGAAAGGGTACAATGAGCAGTTCTTC
NA,TRBD1,TRBJ2-1,TRBV4-1,CASSQGTGLLNEQFF,TGCGCCAGCAGCCAAGGGACAGGCCTATTAAATGAGCAGTTCTTC
NA,NA,TRBJ1-2,TRBV27,CASSLVWGSYGYTF,TGTGCCAGCAGTTTGGTCTGGGGGTCCTATGGCTACACCTTC
few,TRBD1,TRBJ1-2,TRBV4-1,CASSPRQGDSYGYTF,TGCGCCAGCAGCCCCCGACAGGGGGATAGCTATGGCTACACCTTC
few,TRBD1,TRBJ1-1,TRBV27,CASSAGGGLIAFF,TGTGCCAGCAGTGCAGGGGGGGGGCTGATAGCTTTCTTT
few,TRBD1,TRBJ2-7,TRBV12-3/TRBV12-4,CASSLTGRGLGEQYF,TGTGCCAGCAGTTTAACCGGCAGGGGGTTGGGGGAGCAGTACTTC
few,NA,TRBJ2-3,TRBV7-6,CASSSGGDDTQYF,TGTGCCAGCAGCTCGGGCGGGGACGATACGCAGTATTTT
few,TRBD1,TRBJ2-2,TRBV6-2/TRBV6-3,CASSYSGQGWTGELFF,TGTGCCAGCAGTTACTCGGGACAGGGATGGACCGGGGAGCTGTTTTTT
few,NA,TRBJ1-6,TRBV4-3,CASSQDLSSYNSPLHF,TGCGCCAGCAGCCAAGACCTGAGCTCCTATAATTCACCCCTCCACTTT
NA,TRBD1,TRBJ2-7,TRBV2,CASRKGQLYEQYF,TGTGCCAGCAGGAAGGGACAGCTCTACGAGCAGTACTTC
NA,NA,TRBJ2-1,TRBV29-1,CSVVGGSYNEQFF,TGCAGCGTTGTGGGCGGCTCCTACAATGAGCAGTTCTTC
few,TRBD1,TRBJ2-3,TRBV6-5,CASSTLDRGRTDTQYF,TGTGCCAGCAGTACCCTAGACAGGGGGCGCACAGATACGCAGTATTTT
NA,NA,TRBJ1-5,TRBV24-1,CATSESGNDQPQHF,TGTGCCACCAGTGAATCCGGGAACGATCAGCCCCAGCATTTT
few,TRBD1,TRBJ1-1,TRBV9,CASSVTRDRGPDTEAFF,TGTGCCAGCAGCGTAACCCGGGACAGGGGGCCTGATACTGAAGCCTTCTTT
many,TRBD1,TRBJ1-5,TRBV2,CASSRQGINQPQHF,TGTGCCAGCAGCCGACAGGGTATCAATCAGCCCCAGCATTTT
few,NA,TRBJ2-2,TRBV6-1,CASRPPRDTGELFF,TGTGCCAGCAGACCCCCCCGAGACACCGGGGAGCTGTTTTTT
NA,NA,TRBJ2-1,TRBV13,CASSLERRDEQFF,TGTGCCAGCAGCTTAGAGAGGCGGGATGAGCAGTTCTTC
once,NA,TRBJ2-3,TRBV4-3,CASSQGAAIATDTQYF,TGCGCCAGCAGCCAGGGGGCGGCTATAGCAACAGATACGCAGTATTTT
NA,TRBD2,TRBJ2-1,TRBV27,CASSQRGAGFRNEQFF,TGTGCCAGCAGTCAACGGGGAGCGGGGTTTCGGAATGAGCAGTTCTTC
NA,TRBD1,TRBJ2-3,TRBV15,CATSRSHTTDREVMDTQYF,TGTGCCACCAGCAGATCCCACACCACGGACAGGGAGGTAATGGATACGCAGTATTTT
NA,NA,TRBJ2-5,TRBV4-1,CASSLRLAGITETQYF,TGCGCCAGCAGCCTTCGTCTAGCAGGGATAACAGAGACCCAGTACTTC
few,NA,TRBJ2-6,TRBV6-6,CASSYSFDSSGANVLTF,TGTGCCAGCAGTTACTCTTTCGACAGCTCTGGGGCCAACGTCCTGACTTTC
NA,NA,TRBJ2-2,TRBV6-2/TRBV6-3,CASSYNSGGELFF,TGTGCCAGCAGTTACAACTCGGGCGGGGAGCTGTTTTTT
few,TRBD2,TRBJ2-1,TRBV19,CASSSHLLAGDYDNEQFF,TGTGCCAGTAGTTCCCATTTACTAGCGGGGGACTATGACAATGAGCAGTTCTTC
NA,NA,TRBJ2-6,TRBV29-1,CSVEGPSGANVLTF,TGCAGCGTTGAAGGTCCCTCTGGGGCCAACGTCCTGACTTTC
many,NA,TRBJ2-3,TRBV7-9,CASGDLGTDTQYF,TGTGCCAGCGGCGACTTGGGAACAGATACGCAGTATTTT
NA,TRBD2,TRBJ2-5,TRBV6-1,CASSEKRTSGNPAYF,TGTGCCAGCAGTGAAAAAAGGACTAGCGGGAACCCGGCGTACTTC
NA,TRBD1,TRBJ2-5,TRBV5-6,CASSPLRDRGRETQYF,TGTGCCAGCAGCCCCCTCCGGGACAGGGGTCGGGAGACCCAGTACTTC
NA,TRBD2,TRBJ2-3,TRBV25-1,CASSQTGVGLAGLQGADTQYF,TGTGCCAGCAGCCAGACAGGAGTTGGACTAGCGGGGCTCCAGGGGGCAGATACGCAGTATTTT
NA,NA,TRBJ1-1,TRBV19,CASSIDAEFTEAFF,TGTGCCAGTAGTATAGATGCGGAATTCACTGAAGCTTTCTTT
few,NA,TRBJ2-2,TRBV27,CASSATLNTGELFF,TGTGCCAGCAGCGCCACCCTGAACACCGGGGAGCTGTTTTTT
NA,TRBD1,TRBJ1-5,TRBV6-6,CASSYSPEGQGIFSNQPQHF,TGTGCCAGCAGTTACTCACCCGAGGGACAGGGGATTTTTAGCAATCAGCCCCAGCATTTT
NA,NA,TRBJ2-5,TRBV6-5,CASSYRTRLRETQYF,TGTGCCAGCAGTTACCGGACCAGATTGAGGGAGACCCAGTACTTC
many,TRBD2,TRBJ2-3,TRBV7-2,CASSLARTSGGDRDTQYF,TGTGCCAGCAGCTTAGCTCGGACTAGCGGGGGGGATAGAGATACGCAGTATTTT
NA,NA,TRBJ2-6,TRBV24-1,CATSDSTVGGRISGTNVLTF,TGTGCCACCAGTGATTCCACAGTCGGGGGGCGAATCTCTGGGACCAACGTCCTGACTTTC
many,NA,TRBJ2-1,TRBV7-8,CASSPSPRSSYNEQFF,TGTGCCAGCAGCCCCAGTCCCAGAAGCTCCTACAATGAGCAGTTCTTC
NA,NA,TRBJ2-1,TRBV7-4,CASSFPSGRGYNEQFF,TGTGCCAGCAGCTTTCCTTCAGGTAGGGGGTACAATGAGCAGTTCTTC
many,NA,TRBJ1-4,TRBV7-9,CASSSTGYRRDEKLFF,TGTGCCAGCAGCTCCACAGGGTATAGAAGGGATGAAAAACTGTTTTTT
many,NA,TRBJ2-1,TRBV7-2,CASSLASIGAGRWDEQFF,TGTGCCAGCAGCTTAGCGTCCATCGGGGCAGGACGTTGGGATGAGCAGTTCTTC
once,NA,TRBJ1-2,TRBV6-1,CASSDEARVGYGYTF,TGTGCCAGCAGTGACGAAGCAAGGGTTGGATATGGCTACACCTTC
NA,TRBD1,TRBJ1-5,TRBV12-3/TRBV12-4,CASGKRDSFFSNQPQHF,TGTGCCAGCGGTAAACGGGACAGCTTCTTTAGCAATCAGCCCCAGCATTTT
NA,NA,TRBJ2-1,TRBV4-3,CASSQVRDGTLNEQFF,TGCGCCAGCAGCCAGGTCCGGGACGGAACTCTCAATGAGCAGTTCTTC